The next 27 T cell receptor beta chains were all read from a single sample in a study of T cells after yellow fever vaccination. Via MiXCR, TCRdb re-called the 5' RACE reads, giving one row per CDR3 protein. The sample holds some 320,000 distinct CDR3 sequences, approximately 4% seen once. The starting material was PBMCs, obtained 5 days after the yellow fever booster vaccination. The receptors were sampled from a man aged 18 to 30 who received the YFV17D yellow fever vaccine.

This clonotype has more than one count but fewer than ten. The chain has TRBV4-1 and TRBJ1-2; a possible D gene is TRBD1 (6 bases). The CDR3 spans 16 residues. Germline CDR1 and CDR2: MGHRA and YSYEKL. V shed 3 bases and J shed 3 bases, with 17 bases lying between them. CDR3 bases: TGCGCCAGCAGCCACGGGGGCGGCACACCCCACTATGGCTACACCTTC. Residues: CASSHGGGTPHYGYTF.

This clonotype was counted ten times or more. The V call is TRBV7-6, the J call TRBJ2-7; 7 bases line up with TRBD1. The germline V gene encodes CDR1 SGHVS and CDR2 FNYEAQ. The junction had 4 bases not matched to a gene; V was cut back by 5 bases and J by 0 bases. This CDR3 region has 14 residues. The CDR3 DNA sequence: TGTGCCAGCAGCCAGACAGGGAACTCCTACGAGCAGTACTTC. Its translation: CASSQTGNSYEQYF.

The chain couples TRBV15 to TRBJ2-3, with D perhaps matching TRBD1 or TRBD2 (5 bases each). From germline, CDR1 is LNHNV and CDR2 YYDKDF (reference sequence). V was cut by 3 bases and J by 4 bases, with 14 bases left in between. The CDR3 covers 15 residues. The CDR3 reads CATSSPRDLPDTQYF. The CDR3 DNA follows: TGTGCCACCAGCAGCCCTCGGGACCTGCCAGATACGCAGTATTTT. Variable domain in full (rest from reference TRBV15 and TRBJ2-3): DAMVIQNPRYQVTQFGKPVTLSCSQTLNHNVMYWYQQKSSQAPKLLFHYYDKDFNNEADTPDNFQSRRPNTSFCFLDIRSPGLGDTAMYLCATSSPRDLPDTQYFGPGTRLTVL.

This clonotype has ten or more counts. The DNA of the CDR3 is TGTGCTAGTGCTCCAACGGGGAGGCAAGAGACCCAGTACTTC. Protein: CASAPTGRQETQYF. The chain couples TRBV12-5 to TRBJ2-5, with D maybe TRBD2 (6 bases). The germline V and J ends were trimmed by 7 bases and 2 bases, with 14 bases remaining between them. The CDR3 contains 14 residues. Germline V gene data show CDR1 as LGHNT and CDR2 as FRNRAP.

This clonotype was picked up a small number of times. The chain links TRBV7-6 to TRBJ1-2; D may be TRBD1 (5 bases). Germline loops: CDR1 SGHVS, CDR2 FNYEAQ. The V and J ends lost 5 bases and 4 bases respectively, with 20 bases between them. The length of the CDR3 is 16 residues. CDR3 residues: CASSPYQGYASYGYTF. CDR3 nucleotide sequence: TGTGCCAGCAGCCCATATCAGGGTTATGCATCCTATGGCTACACCTTC.

The V and J genes are TRBV7-9 and TRBJ1-6; TRBD1 matches at 9 bases. The CDR3 runs 16 residues. The V gene's germline CDR1 is SEHNR and CDR2 FQNEAQ (reference sequence). V lost 1 base to trimming and J lost 9 bases; unmatched junction nucleotides: 7. The CDR3 DNA reads as TGTGCCAGCAGCTTAGGGACAGGGGATAATAGTTCACCCCTCCACTTT. Translation: CASSLGTGDNSSPLHF.

This clonotype has more than one count but fewer than ten. The chain employs TRBV4-3 and TRBJ1-1; tentatively, D is TRBD1 (6 bases). The V end was cut by 0 bases, the J end by 6 bases, with 17 bases between. Per the germline V gene, CDR1 is LGHNA and CDR2 is YSLEER. This CDR3 is 16 amino acids long. The CDR3 sequence is CASSQDTVQGWSEAFF. The CDR3 bases are TGCGCCAGCAGCCAAGATACCGTGCAGGGGTGGTCTGAAGCTTTCTTT.

This clonotype was counted a few times. V gene TRBV4-1 combines with J gene TRBJ1-6; D unresolved. This CDR3 contains 15 residues. The germline gives CDR1 MGHRA, CDR2 YSYEKL. The V end lost 9 bases, the J end lost 0 bases, and 12 bases lay between the germline ends. The CDR3 is CASTPGSSYNSPLHF. For the CDR3, the DNA is TGCGCCAGTACTCCGGGGAGCTCCTATAATTCACCCCTCCACTTT.

A few counts support this clonotype. The V call is TRBV7-2, the J call TRBJ2-5, with TRBD1 matching over 9 bases. This CDR3 spans 15 amino acids. Per germline, CDR1 SGHTA and CDR2 FQGNSA. Losses at the gene ends were 1 base for V and 4 bases for J; bases not matched to a gene: 4. The CDR3 is CASSLGTGARETQYF. In DNA form, the CDR3 reads TGTGCCAGCAGCTTAGGGACAGGGGCCAGAGAGACCCAGTACTTC. The whole variable domain, filled in from reference TRBV7-2 and TRBJ2-5, reads GAGVSQSPSNKVTEKGKDVELRCDPISGHTALYWYRQSLGQGLEFLIYFQGNSAPDKSGLPSDRFSAERTGGSVSTLTIQRTQQEDSAVYLCASSLGTGARETQYFGPGTRLLVL.

In its sample, this clonotype was seen many times. The chain combines TRBV5-1 with TRBJ2-2; the D gene is possibly TRBD2 (5 bases). Trimming stripped 7 bases from V and 7 bases from J, with 8 bases between. The CDR3 consists of 11 residues. Germline values: CDR1 SGHRS, CDR2 YFSETQ. CDR3 nucleotide sequence: TGCGCCAGCCAGACTAACGGGGAGCTGTTTTTT. It translates to CASQTNGELFF.

This clonotype was counted at least ten times. This sequence joins TRBV12-3 or TRBV12-4 and TRBJ1-2, with 8 nucleotides matching TRBD1. V lost 5 bases to trimming and J lost 5 bases; unmatched junction nucleotides: 7. The CDR3 sequence is 14 residues long. CDR3 region: CASSPRTGQYGYTF. The CDR3 nucleotides are TGTGCCAGCAGTCCCAGGACAGGGCAATATGGCTACACCTTC.

This chain links TRBV11-2 with TRBJ2-3, with D perhaps matching TRBD1 (5 bases). V dropped 1 base and J dropped 2 bases, with 13 bases sitting between them. CDR3 size: 16 residues. Germline V gene lookup returns CDR1 SGHAT and CDR2 FQNNGV. The CDR3 DNA is TGTGCCAGCAGCTTAGCAGGGAAGGTATTCACAGATACGCAGTATTTT. This gives the protein CASSLAGKVFTDTQYF.

The chain joins TRBV9 to TRBJ2-1; D is unresolved. Trimming removed 0 bases at V and 3 bases at J, with 10 bases between. CDR3 length: 15 residues. Germline V gene data show CDR1 as SGDLS and CDR2 as YYNGEE. In DNA form, the CDR3 reads TGTGCCAGCAGCGTAGGGGGTCGGTACTACAATGAGCAGTTCTTC. Translated, it gives CASSVGGRYYNEQFF.

The chain combines TRBV11-3 with TRBJ2-1; 8 bases are shared with TRBD1. Per germline, CDR1 SGHNT and CDR2 YENEEA. Unmatched junction bases numbered 5, after V lost 4 bases and J lost 0 bases. The CDR3 loop spans 16 amino acids. The CDR3 nucleotides read TGTGCCAGCAGCTCCGACAGGGGCTCCTCCTACAATGAGCAGTTCTTC. It translates to CASSSDRGSSYNEQFF. The entire variable domain, with the rest obtained from reference TRBV11-3 and TRBJ2-1, is as follows: EAGVVQSPRYKIIEKKQPVAFWCNPISGHNTLYWYLQNLGQGPELLIRYENEEAVDDSQLPKDRFSAERLKGVDSTLKIQPAELGDSAVYLCASSSDRGSSYNEQFFGPGTRLTVL.

The J gene is TRBJ1-5, the V gene TRBV11-2; D ambiguous. CDR3 length: 14 residues. V lost 4 bases, J lost 7 bases, and 14 bases lay in between. Germline lookup yields CDR1 SGHAT and CDR2 FQNNGV. CDR3 protein: CASSSGSVGQPQHF. CDR3 sequence (DNA): TGTGCCAGCAGCTCGGGCTCCGTTGGCCAGCCCCAGCATTTT.

The table lists this clonotype with many counts. V is TRBV4-2 and J is TRBJ1-4; D is undetermined. The V end was cut by 9 bases, the J end by 8 bases, with 7 bases between. This CDR3 has 10 residues. The germline CDR1 and CDR2 sequences are LGHNA and YNFKEQ. CDR3 nucleotides: TGTGCCAGGGGCGCCGAAAAACTGTTTTTT. This translates into CARGAEKLFF.

This clonotype was counted at least ten times. V usage is TRBV5-1 and J usage is TRBJ2-5; no reliable D call. Germline V gene sequence: CDR1 SGHRS, CDR2 YFSETQ. The CDR3 is 14 residues long. Trimming removed 0 bases at V and 4 bases at J, with 10 bases between. Here the CDR3 DNA reads TGCGCCAGCAGCTTGGGGGTAGCCGGAGAGACCCAGTACTTC. Its protein is CASSLGVAGETQYF.

The CDR3 DNA sequence: TGTGCCAGCAGCGCCCACCCCGGGCGGGCCCAGTACTTC. Translation: CASSAHPGRAQYF. The chain joins TRBV9 to TRBJ2-5; D possibly corresponds to TRBD2 (5 bases). The germline V gene encodes CDR1 SGDLS and CDR2 YYNGEE. The CDR3 covers 13 residues. Trimming left V 3 bases short and J 9 bases short, with 15 bases between.

Ten or more counts support this clonotype. The rearrangement links TRBV5-6 to TRBJ1-3; unclear D gene. V was trimmed by 3 bases and J by 0 bases, leaving 10 bases between them. This CDR3 has 15 residues. Germline CDR1 SGHDT, CDR2 YYEEEE. The CDR3 nucleotides are TGTGCCAGCAGCTCCCAGTTCTACTCTGGAAACACCATATATTTT. This translates into CASSSQFYSGNTIYF.

The sample holds a few counts of this clonotype. The chain has TRBV5-5 and TRBJ1-5, with D uncertain. The CDR3 runs to 14 residues. Germline V gene data show CDR1 as SGHKS and CDR2 as YYEKEE (reference sequence). Trimming left V 4 bases short and J 0 bases short, with 8 bases between. This CDR3 reads CASSMDLSNQPQHF. CDR3 nucleotides: TGTGCCAGCAGCATGGACCTTAGCAATCAGCCCCAGCATTTT.

The table lists this clonotype with a few counts. V and J are TRBV6-6 and TRBJ1-2; tentatively, D is TRBD1 (5 bases). The CDR3 sequence is 15 residues long. Germline CDR1 is MNHNY and CDR2 is SVGAGI (reference sequence). The ends were cut back, 6 bases at V and 3 bases at J, with 17 bases in the middle. The CDR3 spells CASRPPTGTDYGYTF. The CDR3, as DNA: TGTGCCAGCAGACCCCCCACCGGGACGGACTATGGCTACACCTTC.

The chain links TRBV11-2 to TRBJ1-2; 8 bases align to TRBD1. This CDR3 is built from 14 residues. With V trimmed by 5 bases and J by 7 bases, 9 bases remained unmatched. The germline CDR1 and CDR2 sequences are SGHAT and FQNNGV. The CDR3 loop reads CASSLDRGWAGYTF. CDR3 coding DNA: TGTGCCAGCAGCCTCGACAGGGGTTGGGCTGGCTACACCTTC. Drawing the rest from reference TRBV11-2 and TRBJ1-2, the complete variable domain is EAGVAQSPRYKIIEKRQSVAFWCNPISGHATLYWYQQILGQGPKLLIQFQNNGVVDDSQLPKDRFSAERLKGVDSTLKIQPAKLEDSAVYLCASSLDRGWAGYTFGSGTRLTVV.

This chain connects TRBV14 to TRBJ2-1; no clear D gene. From germline, CDR1 is SGHDN and CDR2 FVKESK. The CDR3 runs 13 residues. Deletions cut 1 base from V and 6 bases from J, with 7 bases between. The CDR3 here is CASSQARLNEQFF. The CDR3 DNA sequence: TGTGCCAGCAGCCAAGCCAGACTCAATGAGCAGTTCTTC.

The table lists this clonotype with many counts. The V and J genes are TRBV9 and TRBJ2-7; 8 positions match TRBD1. The trim removed 4 bases at V and 4 bases at J, leaving 7 bases unmatched. This CDR3 comprises 14 residues. Looked up from germline, CDR1 is SGDLS and CDR2 is YYNGEE. The CDR3 sequence: CASSPDRGRYEQYF. The CDR3, as DNA: TGTGCCAGCAGCCCTGACAGGGGTCGGTACGAGCAGTACTTC.

This clonotype was seen a handful of times. The V and J genes are TRBV19 and TRBJ1-6; D is ambiguous. CDR3 length: 14 residues. Deletions cut 4 bases from V and 10 bases from J, with 14 bases between. CDR1 LNHDA and CDR2 SQIVND come from the germline V gene (reference sequence). The CDR3 protein is CASSTTADGSPLHF. CDR3 DNA: TGTGCCAGTAGTACTACAGCAGATGGGTCACCCCTCCACTTT.

This clonotype was counted many times. V and J are TRBV12-3 or TRBV12-4 and TRBJ2-1; 10 nucleotides match TRBD1. The CDR3 consists of 14 residues. The junction had 11 bases not matched to a gene; V was cut back by 8 bases and J by 10 bases. CDR3 protein: CASRLGTGVWEQFF. The CDR3 nucleotides read TGTGCCAGCCGGCTCGGGACAGGGGTTTGGGAGCAGTTCTTC.

V and J are TRBV18 and TRBJ1-5, with D perhaps TRBD1 (5 bases). V lost 5 bases, J lost 9 bases, and 23 bases lay in between. CDR3 length: 16 amino acids. The germline gives CDR1 KGHSH, CDR2 LQKENI. The CDR3 reads CASSAERVVGVGPQHF. The CDR3, as DNA: TGTGCCAGCTCAGCGGAACGGGTTGTGGGGGTTGGGCCCCAGCATTTT.